Sequencing of this T cell receptor (beta chain) was carried out in a study of OX40 agonist ivuxolimab in advanced cancers. Study results and caveats: At 0.1 to 3.0 mg/kg, clonal expansion of CD4+ and CD8+ blood T cells had occurred by week 6.

Notes on this clone: The antigen is undetermined. The junction does not match germline at one end; this may be a read error.

Produced via immunoSEQ multiplex PCR; TCRdb's table is partial and in-frame only. The sample records 60,000 to 65,000 clones, around 90% being singletons. The CDR3 covers 14 residues. Germline CDR1 is MNHNS and CDR2 is SASEGT. This TCR was sampled from an adult with an advanced solid tumor such as melanoma, head and neck, liver or kidney cancer. Here the sequenced sample was CD4+ or CD8+ T cells sorted from blood, taken in a trial of the OX40 agonist ivuxolimab. The rearrangement links TRBV6-1 to TRBJ2-3, with D perhaps assigned TRBD1 or TRBD2 (7 bases each). Here the CDR3 reads CASSEGGGTDTQYF. DNA for the CDR3: TGTGCCAGCAGCGAGGGAGGGGGCACGGATACGCAGTATTTT.